This T cell receptor beta chain was obtained from a study of vaccination effects on CD4 cells after COVID-19. Here immunoSEQ multiplex PCR was the method, and the copy in TCRdb shows in-frame clones only, minus some. Of some 50,000 clones in the sample, more than 65% were seen once. Investigators separated out CD4+ T cells once more than nine days of culture had passed. Between the trimmed V and J ends, which lost 6 bases and 3 bases, there was a span of 9 bases. The CDR3 length is 12 residues. CDR1 is SNHLY, CDR2 FYNNEI, per germline. For this clone: Its antigen is not identified.

The sample consisted of CD4+ T cells from PBMCs cultured without peptide, taken before COVID-19 vaccination. The rearrangement links TRBV2 to TRBJ2-7; D not resolved. This sequence was found in a human donor who received a COVID-19 vaccine. CDR3 sequence reads: CASSGTSYEQYF. Here the CDR3 DNA reads TGTGCCAGCAGCGGCACAAGCTACGAGCAGTACTTC.